These 30 T cell receptor beta chains came from one sample sequenced in a study of T-cell memory formation after mild COVID-19. MiXCR, applied by TCRdb to the 5' RACE reads, yields one record per CDR3 protein. In the table there are 50,000 to 75,000 distinct CDR3 sequences, about 9.4% of which are singletons. Source material: PBMCs or a T cell subset sorted from them (not recorded which). The receptors originated from a man aged 18 to 30 who had mild COVID-19 (a few samples of this study predate the infection). Cell type and time point are not known.

This clonotype was recorded a few times. The rearrangement joins TRBV4-3 to TRBJ1-5; the match to TRBD1 covers 7 bases. With V trimmed by 4 bases and J by 0 bases, 9 bases remained unmatched. CDR1 is LGHNA, CDR2 YSLEER, per germline. CDR3 length: 17 amino acids. The CDR3, as DNA: TGCGCCAGCAGCCTCTCATACGGGACAGATAGCAATCAGCCCCAGCATTTT. Translated: CASSLSYGTDSNQPQHF.

This clonotype was recorded many times. The CDR3 DNA sequence: TGTGCCAGCAGTTTAAGGTTTTATAGCAATCAGCCCCAGCATTTT. Translating it yields CASSLRFYSNQPQHF. V and J are TRBV12-3 or TRBV12-4 and TRBJ1-5; D gene uncertain. V was cut by 2 bases and J by 0 bases, with 8 bases left in between. This CDR3 comprises 15 residues.

The V gene is TRBV5-1, the J gene TRBJ2-5, with TRBD2 matching 10 bases. The CDR3 is 17 amino acids. V shed 4 bases and J 5 bases; nucleotides not matched to a gene: 14. Per germline, CDR1 SGHRS and CDR2 YFSETQ. CDR3 protein: CASSPSLLAGIYETQYF. CDR3 DNA sequence: TGCGCCAGCAGCCCTTCTTTACTAGCGGGGATCTATGAGACCCAGTACTTC.

V and J are TRBV5-1 and TRBJ2-3, with D maybe TRBD2 (6 bases). Trimming removed 3 bases at V and 4 bases at J, with 15 bases between. The CDR3 sequence is 15 residues long. Germline loops: CDR1 SGHRS, CDR2 YFSETQ. CDR3 coding DNA: TGCGCCAGCAGCTCCGGGTCCCGCGGGGCAGATACGCAGTATTTT. This translates into CASSSGSRGADTQYF.

This rearrangement joins TRBV6-5 to TRBJ1-5; weak D call: TRBD1 (6 bases). This CDR3 contains 13 residues. The ends were cut back, 5 bases at V and 4 bases at J, with 9 bases in the middle. Germline CDR1 is MNHEY and CDR2 is SVGAGI. The CDR3 DNA reads as TGTGCCAGCAGTATCCAGGGGAATCAGCCCCAGCATTTT. Amino acid sequence: CASSIQGNQPQHF.

The chain employs TRBV5-1 and TRBJ1-3; D remains unclear. Germline-derived CDR1 and CDR2 are SGHRS and YFSETQ. CDR3 size: 15 residues. Trimming cost V 0 bases and J 3 bases, with 10 bases left between them. The CDR3 nucleotides are TGCGCCAGCAGCTTGGGGGCTGCGGATGGAAACACCATATATTTT. Protein sequence: CASSLGAADGNTIYF.

The J gene is TRBJ1-1, the V gene TRBV7-2; TRBD1 matches 8 bases. The CDR3 totals 13 residues. V gave up 3 bases and J gave up 4 bases; unmatched junction bases: 1. Germline values: CDR1 SGHTA, CDR2 FQGNSA. The CDR3, as DNA: TGTGCCAGCAGCTTCGGACAGGGCACTGAAGCTTTCTTT. Encoded protein: CASSFGQGTEAFF.

This clonotype turned up a few times. J is TRBJ2-3 and V is TRBV9; D unresolved. This CDR3 has 13 residues. Trimming cost V 1 base and J 4 bases, with 7 bases left between them. Looked up from germline, CDR1 is SGDLS and CDR2 is YYNGEE. CDR3 bases: TGTGCCAGCAGCGTAACGGTCTCAGATACGCAGTATTTT. Protein product: CASSVTVSDTQYF.

This clonotype appeared a few times. This chain connects TRBV28 to TRBJ2-7, with TRBD1 as a possible D gene (6 bases). CDR1 and CDR2 from the germline V gene are MDHEN and SYDVKM. Trimming stripped 5 bases from V and 6 bases from J, with 17 bases between. This CDR3 has 14 residues. The CDR3 sequence: CASSGPRGGIEQYV. The CDR3 DNA reads TGTGCCAGCAGTGGACCCAGGGGCGGAATCGAGCAGTACGTC.

This clonotype was observed many times. V usage is TRBV7-2 and J usage is TRBJ2-1, with 8 bases aligning to TRBD1. V shed 0 bases and J 7 bases; nucleotides not matched to a gene: 8. This CDR3 is built from 16 residues. Germline V gene sequence: CDR1 SGHTA, CDR2 FQGNSA. This CDR3 is CASSLAARTGYNEQFF. The CDR3, as DNA: TGTGCCAGCAGCTTAGCCGCTAGGACAGGGTATAATGAGCAGTTCTTC.

Ten or more counts support this clonotype. The rearrangement uses TRBV7-2 and TRBJ2-3; no reliable D call. Germline V gene sequence: CDR1 SGHTA, CDR2 FQGNSA. Trimming pared 2 bases from V and 0 bases from J, leaving 3 bases between. This CDR3 is built from 13 residues. In DNA, the CDR3 is TGTGCCAGCAGCTTAATAAGCACAGATACGCAGTATTTT. As protein: CASSLISTDTQYF.

This chain connects TRBV11-3 to TRBJ2-6; D is uncertain. This CDR3 has 15 amino acids. V dropped 4 bases and J dropped 2 bases, with 9 bases sitting between them. Germline CDR1 reads SGHNT; CDR2 reads YENEEA. CDR3 coding DNA: TGTGCCAGCAGCTCCGGGCAGGCTGGGGCCAACGTCCTGACTTTC. Translating it yields CASSSGQAGANVLTF.

This clonotype has a handful of counts. This sequence joins TRBV7-2 and TRBJ2-3, with D unclear. Trimming removed 1 base at V and 3 bases at J, with 8 bases between. This CDR3 comprises 14 residues. Germline V gene lookup returns CDR1 SGHTA and CDR2 FQGNSA. The CDR3 region is CASSLGLGTDTQYF. For the CDR3, the DNA is TGTGCCAGCAGCTTAGGGCTAGGAACAGATACGCAGTATTTT.

This clonotype has ten or more counts. This chain connects TRBV7-2 to TRBJ2-3; TRBD1 is a possible D gene (6 bases). V was cut by 6 bases and J by 3 bases, with 10 bases left in between. This CDR3 region has 13 residues. In germline, CDR1 is SGHTA, CDR2 FQGNSA. The CDR3 DNA follows: TGTGCCAGCAGGACAACAGGGACAGATACGCAGTATTTT. Translated: CASRTTGTDTQYF.

This clonotype has only a few counts. The chain carries TRBV12-3 or TRBV12-4 and TRBJ1-2; 8 bases agree with TRBD1. J was trimmed by 7 bases and V by 7 bases; bases with no gene match: 17. This CDR3 is 16 amino acids long. CDR3 sequence reads: CASTTPGGRGQGGYTF. As DNA, the CDR3 is TGTGCCAGCACCACCCCTGGGGGCAGGGGGCAAGGTGGCTACACCTTC.

This clonotype was seen a handful of times. The chain combines TRBV12-3 or TRBV12-4 with TRBJ2-3; TRBD2 matches 9 bases. V shed 3 bases, J shed 9 bases, and the junction held 7 bases outside the gene matches. The CDR3 consists of 14 residues. DNA for the CDR3: TGTGCCAGCAGTTTGGCGGGGGGGCCGGGGACGCAGTATTTT. Residues: CASSLAGGPGTQYF.

The genes are TRBV7-8 and TRBJ2-6; a possible D gene is TRBD1 (5 bases). The CDR3 is 16 residues long. V was trimmed by 5 bases and J by 4 bases, leaving 15 bases between them. CDR1 and CDR2 (germline): SGHVS, FQNEAQ. The DNA for the CDR3 is TGTGCCAGCAGCAGCCCAGGTGGGGCAGGGGCCAACGTCCTGACTTTC. Protein product: CASSSPGGAGANVLTF.

Of note for this clonotype: Mismatch with germline at one junction end may stem from a read error. The chain joins TRBV20-1 to TRBJ2-1; 7 nucleotides agree with TRBD2. The CDR3 contains 12 residues. Per the germline V gene, CDR1 is DFQATT and CDR2 is SNEGSKA (reference sequence). CDR3 residues: CSAVGDYNEQLF. CDR3 coding DNA: TGCAGTGCGGTAGGGGACTACAATGAGCAGTTATTC.

The rearrangement links TRBV7-9 to TRBJ2-5; D ambiguous. Germline CDR1 SEHNR, CDR2 FQNEAQ (reference sequence). V lost 5 bases to trimming and J lost 7 bases, with 20 bases between them. The CDR3 has 15 amino acids. The CDR3 DNA sequence: TGTGCCAGCAGCCCAGAAGAGGAGCTCCTGGGGACCCAGTACTTC. It specifies CASSPEEELLGTQYF.

This sequence joins TRBV5-1 and TRBJ2-1; perhaps TRBD1 as D (5 bases). This CDR3 has 15 amino acids. Germline V gives CDR1 SGHRS, CDR2 YFSETQ. V lost 2 bases and J lost 3, with 12 bases in between. The CDR3 DNA follows: TGCGCCAGCAGCTTCAGGGCGACCGGCTACAATGAGCAGTTCTTC. Translating gives CASSFRATGYNEQFF.

This clonotype was counted ten times or more. The rearrangement uses TRBV4-2 and TRBJ2-3, with 13 positions matching TRBD2. From germline, CDR1 is LGHNA and CDR2 YNFKEQ. Trimming took 5 bases from V and 2 from J; bases not matched to a gene: 4. The CDR3 contains 16 residues. This CDR3 reads CASSVGLAGFTDTQYF. CDR3 in DNA: TGTGCCAGCAGCGTGGGACTAGCGGGGTTCACAGATACGCAGTATTTT.

This clonotype was observed at least ten times. As DNA, the CDR3 is TGTGCCAGCAGCCGACAGGGGGCGGGCGAAGAGACCCAGTACTTC. It encodes CASSRQGAGEETQYF. This chain links TRBV5-5 with TRBJ2-5; TRBD1 agrees at 10 bases. Looked up from germline, CDR1 is SGHKS and CDR2 is YYEKEE (reference sequence). V lost 4 bases, J lost 3 bases, and 6 bases stayed unmatched. There are 15 residues in the CDR3.

This clonotype is termed medium-sized. The chain uses TRBV11-2 and TRBJ2-1; possible D gene TRBD2, 6 bases. V was clipped by 6 bases and J by 0 bases, with 21 bases between them. This CDR3 is 18 amino acids long. Germline assignment: CDR1 SGHAT and CDR2 FQNNGV. The CDR3 nucleotides are TGTGCCAGCAGACCTCCTGCGGGGCTGGGGCGCTCCTACAATGAGCAGTTCTTC. Its protein product is CASRPPAGLGRSYNEQFF.

This sequence joins TRBV6-2 or TRBV6-3 and TRBJ1-2, with D possibly being TRBD1 (6 bases). CDR3 length equals 13 residues. V lost 0 bases and J 8 bases, leaving 10 bases between the germline ends. Per the germline V gene, CDR1 is MNHEY and CDR2 is SVGEGT. CDR3 loop: CASSYSQGYGYTF. For the CDR3, the DNA is TGTGCCAGCAGTTACTCCCAGGGGTACGGCTACACCTTC.

This clonotype was counted at least ten times. The rearrangement uses TRBV5-1 and TRBJ2-5; no definite D call. CDR1 is SGHRS and CDR2 is YFSETQ in the germline V gene. The CDR3 is 16 residues long. V gave up 0 bases and J gave up 1 base, with 13 bases separating them. The DNA of the CDR3 is TGCGCCAGCAGCTTGGTACCCAGCGCTCTCCAAGAGACCCAGTACTTC. It is translated as CASSLVPSALQETQYF.

This clonotype came up many times. This chain connects TRBV4-3 to TRBJ1-2, with a weak D call TRBD1 (6 bases). The CDR3 consists of 16 residues. The germline CDR1 and CDR2 sequences are LGHNA and YSLEER. Between the trimmed V and J ends, which lost 0 bases and 2 bases, there was a span of 13 bases. CDR3 bases: TGCGCCAGCAGCCAAGAAAGGAGGACAGCCAACTATGGCTACACCTTC. It codes for CASSQERRTANYGYTF.

This clonotype came up a few times. This sequence joins TRBV10-3 and TRBJ2-2; TRBD2 is a possible D gene (6 bases). Per the germline V gene, CDR1 is ENHRY and CDR2 is SYGVKD. Trimming removed 8 bases from V and 7 bases from J, with 11 bases in between. The CDR3 sequence is 12 residues long. CDR3 in amino acids: CAIQTSGGELFF. The CDR3 coding sequence is TGTGCCATCCAGACTAGTGGCGGGGAGCTGTTTTTT.

This clonotype has only a few counts. This chain connects TRBV10-2 to TRBJ2-1, with 11 bases lining up with TRBD2. V was pared by 2 bases and J by 14 bases, with 5 bases of the junction left unmatched. There are 13 residues in the CDR3. Germline V CDR1 and CDR2: WSHSY, SAAADI. In DNA, the CDR3 is TGCGCCAGCAGTGAGGGGACTAGCGGAAGGAAGTTCTTC. It is translated as CASSEGTSGRKFF.

The rearrangement joins TRBV6-2 or TRBV6-3 to TRBJ1-6; the match to TRBD1 covers 7 bases. This CDR3 region has 16 residues. V shed 6 bases and J 12 bases; nucleotides not matched to a gene: 17. Germline V gene sequence: CDR1 MNHEY, CDR2 SVGEGT. This CDR3 reads CASSHITGDARIPLHF. DNA of the CDR3: TGTGCCAGCAGCCACATTACAGGGGACGCGCGGATACCCCTCCACTTT.

This chain links TRBV4-3 with TRBJ2-2; D uncertain. CDR1 is LGHNA and CDR2 is YSLEER in the germline V gene. Trimming cost V 0 bases and J 3 bases, with 11 bases left between them. This CDR3 region has 16 residues. The CDR3: CASSQDMKGHTGELFF. CDR3 bases: TGCGCCAGCAGCCAAGATATGAAGGGCCACACCGGGGAGCTGTTTTTT.